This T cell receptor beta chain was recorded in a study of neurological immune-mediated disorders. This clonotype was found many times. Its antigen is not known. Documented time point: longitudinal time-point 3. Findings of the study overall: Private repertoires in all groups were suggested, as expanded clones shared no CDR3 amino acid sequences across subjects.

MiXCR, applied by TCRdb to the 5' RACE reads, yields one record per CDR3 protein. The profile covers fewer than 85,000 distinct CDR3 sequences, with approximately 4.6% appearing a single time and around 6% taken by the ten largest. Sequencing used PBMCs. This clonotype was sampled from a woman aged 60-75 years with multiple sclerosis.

The CDR3 DNA reads TGCAGTGCTTATACCGGGACAGGCTATGGCTACACCTTC. The encoded protein is CSAYTGTGYGYTF. The V and J genes are TRBV20-1 and TRBJ1-2, with 8 bases fitting TRBD1. Trimming cost V 5 bases and J 4 bases; bases outside gene matches: 6. This CDR3 contains 13 residues. In germline, CDR1 is DFQATT, CDR2 SNEGSKA (reference sequence).